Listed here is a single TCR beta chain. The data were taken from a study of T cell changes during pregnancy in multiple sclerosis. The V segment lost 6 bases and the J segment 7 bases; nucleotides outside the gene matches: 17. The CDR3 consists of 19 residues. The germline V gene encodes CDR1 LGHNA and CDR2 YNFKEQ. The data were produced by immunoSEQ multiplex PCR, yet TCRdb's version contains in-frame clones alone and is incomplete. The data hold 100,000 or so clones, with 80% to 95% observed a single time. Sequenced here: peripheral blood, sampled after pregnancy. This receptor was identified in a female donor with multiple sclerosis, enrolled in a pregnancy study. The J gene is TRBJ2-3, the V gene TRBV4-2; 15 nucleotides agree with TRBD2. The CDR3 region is CASSEGLAGGGSGAYTQYF. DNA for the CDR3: TGTGCCAGCAGTGAAGGACTAGCGGGAGGGGGGTCAGGGGCCTATACGCAGTATTTT.